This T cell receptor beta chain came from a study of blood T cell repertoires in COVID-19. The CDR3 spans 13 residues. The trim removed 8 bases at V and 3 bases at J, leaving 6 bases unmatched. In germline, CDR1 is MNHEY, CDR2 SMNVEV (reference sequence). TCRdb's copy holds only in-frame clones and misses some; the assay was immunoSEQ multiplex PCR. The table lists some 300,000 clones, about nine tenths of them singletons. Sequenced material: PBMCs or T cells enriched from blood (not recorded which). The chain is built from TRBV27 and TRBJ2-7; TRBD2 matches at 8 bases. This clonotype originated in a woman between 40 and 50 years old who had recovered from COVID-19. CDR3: CASAVSGNYEQYF. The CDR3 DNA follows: TGTGCCAGCGCGGTTAGCGGGAACTACGAGCAGTACTTC.